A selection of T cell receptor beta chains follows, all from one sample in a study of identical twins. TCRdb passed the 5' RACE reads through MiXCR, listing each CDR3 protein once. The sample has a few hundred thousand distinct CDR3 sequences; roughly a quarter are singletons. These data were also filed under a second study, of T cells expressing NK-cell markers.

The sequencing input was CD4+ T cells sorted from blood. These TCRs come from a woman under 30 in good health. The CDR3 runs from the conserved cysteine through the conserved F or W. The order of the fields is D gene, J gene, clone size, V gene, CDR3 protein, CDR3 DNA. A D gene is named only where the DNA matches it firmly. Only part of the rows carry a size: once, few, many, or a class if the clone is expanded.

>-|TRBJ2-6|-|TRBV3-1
CASSHRLGSGANVLTF
TGTGCCAGCAGCCACAGATTAGGGTCTGGGGCCAACGTCCTGACTTTC
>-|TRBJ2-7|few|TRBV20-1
CSAPGELRGEQYF
TGCAGTGCCCCAGGGGAGCTCCGGGGCGAGCAGTACTTC
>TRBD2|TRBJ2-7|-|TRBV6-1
CASSALAGPGGQYF
TGTGCCAGCAGTGCGCTAGCGGGGCCAGGTGGGCAGTACTTC
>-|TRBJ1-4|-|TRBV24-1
CATSTPGPSGEKLFF
TGTGCCACCTCAACCCCGGGGCCCTCGGGCGAAAAACTGTTTTTT
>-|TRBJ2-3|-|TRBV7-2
CASSFYGSYTDTQYF
TGTGCCAGCAGCTTTTATGGCTCCTACACAGATACGCAGTATTTT
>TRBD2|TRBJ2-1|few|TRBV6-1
CASRGRTSGMNEQFF
TGTGCCAGCAGGGGACGTACTAGCGGGATGAATGAGCAGTTCTTC
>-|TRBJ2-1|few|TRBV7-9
CASSLYGKTSYNEQFF
TGTGCCAGCAGCTTATACGGGAAGACCTCCTACAATGAGCAGTTCTTC
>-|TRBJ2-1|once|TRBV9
CASSARAGVGEQFF
TGTGCCAGCAGCGCCAGAGCTGGGGTGGGTGAGCAGTTCTTC
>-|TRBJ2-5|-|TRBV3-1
CASSQLGRLTQETQYF
TGTGCCAGCAGCCAACTAGGACGTCTAACACAAGAGACCCAGTACTTC
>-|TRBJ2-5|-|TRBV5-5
CASRVRWEQETQYF
TGTGCCAGCAGGGTGAGGTGGGAGCAAGAGACCCAGTACTTC
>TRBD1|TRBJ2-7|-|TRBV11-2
CASSAPGTGSNEQHF
TGTGCCAGCAGCGCCCCCGGGACAGGGTCCAACGAGCAGCACTTC
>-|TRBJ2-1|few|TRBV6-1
CASSRLGFRNEQFF
TGTGCCAGCAGTCGACTTGGATTTCGCAATGAGCAGTTCTTC
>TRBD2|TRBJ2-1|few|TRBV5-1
CASSLLAGGLNEQFF
TGCGCCAGCAGCTTACTAGCGGGAGGGTTGAATGAGCAGTTCTTC
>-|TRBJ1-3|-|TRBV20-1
CSARGVAGNGNTIYF
TGCAGTGCTAGAGGCGTAGCGGGGAATGGAAACACCATATATTTT
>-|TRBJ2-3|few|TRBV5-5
CASSFNPPDTQYF
TGTGCCAGCAGCTTCAACCCTCCCGATACGCAGTATTTT
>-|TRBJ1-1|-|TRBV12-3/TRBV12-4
CASSPRTAKNTEAFF
TGTGCCAGCAGTCCAAGGACAGCGAAGAACACTGAAGCTTTCTTT
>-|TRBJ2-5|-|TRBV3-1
CASSPQIFETQYF
TGTGCCAGCAGCCCCCAGATTTTTGAGACCCAGTACTTC
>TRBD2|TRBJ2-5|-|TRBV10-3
CAISGTSGETLEREEKGRETQYF
TGTGCCATCAGTGGGACTAGCGGAGAGACACTCGAGCGAGAGGAGAAGGGGAGAGAGACCCAGTACTTC
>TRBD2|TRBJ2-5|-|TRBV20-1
CSARSPSGGQETQYF
TGCAGTGCTAGATCCCCTAGCGGGGGACAAGAGACCCAGTACTTC
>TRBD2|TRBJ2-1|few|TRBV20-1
CSAFVASGSSYNEQFF
TGCAGTGCCTTCGTTGCTAGCGGGAGTTCCTACAATGAGCAGTTCTTC
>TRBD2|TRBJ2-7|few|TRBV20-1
CSARGHLAAYYEQYF
TGCAGTGCTAGAGGGCACCTAGCGGCCTACTACGAGCAGTACTTC
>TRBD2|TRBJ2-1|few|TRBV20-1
CSAIRGGRSYNEQFF
TGCAGTGCTATCCGCGGGGGTCGCTCCTACAATGAGCAGTTCTTC
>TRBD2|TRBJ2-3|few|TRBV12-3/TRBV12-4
CASSLSGGAADTQYF
TGTGCCAGCAGTCTTAGCGGGGGGGCCGCAGATACGCAGTATTTT
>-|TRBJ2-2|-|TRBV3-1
CASSPAGGSGELFF
TGTGCCAGCAGCCCCGCTGGGGGGTCCGGGGAGCTGTTTTTT
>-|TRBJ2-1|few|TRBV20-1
CSARGRQGSSYNEQFF
TGCAGTGCTAGAGGCCGGCAGGGGAGCTCCTACAATGAGCAGTTCTTC
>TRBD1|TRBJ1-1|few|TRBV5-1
CASSSQGSNTEAFF
TGCGCCAGCAGCTCACAGGGGTCGAACACTGAAGCTTTCTTT
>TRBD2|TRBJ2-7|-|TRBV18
CASSKLATYEQYF
TGTGCCAGCTCAAAACTAGCGACCTACGAGCAGTACTTC
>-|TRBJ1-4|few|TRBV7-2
CASSFQSRSEKLFF
TGTGCCAGCAGCTTCCAATCGAGGAGTGAAAAACTGTTTTTT
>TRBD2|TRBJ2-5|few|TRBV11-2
CASSKRTSGGLKETQYF
TGTGCCAGCAGCAAGAGGACTAGCGGGGGGTTGAAAGAGACCCAGTACTTC
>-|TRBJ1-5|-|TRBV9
CASSSEGVYQPQHF
TGTGCCAGCAGCTCCGAGGGGGTGTACCAGCCCCAGCATTTT
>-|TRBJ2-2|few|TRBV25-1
CASSEFKGDGELFF
TGTGCCAGCAGTGAATTTAAAGGGGACGGGGAGCTGTTTTTT
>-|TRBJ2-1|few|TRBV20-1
CSTGLPLGEQFF
TGCAGTACGGGACTCCCCTTAGGTGAGCAGTTCTTC
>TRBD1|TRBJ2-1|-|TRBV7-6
CASSSNVPGQGLHEQFF
TGTGCCAGCAGCTCGAACGTCCCGGGACAGGGCCTACATGAGCAGTTCTTC
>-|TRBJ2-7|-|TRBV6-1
CASSRQTPADEQYF
TGTGCCAGCAGCCGTCAGACTCCCGCCGACGAGCAGTACTTC
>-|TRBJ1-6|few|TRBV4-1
CASSRGESSYNSPLHF
TGCGCCAGCAGCCGGGGGGAAAGCTCCTATAATTCACCCCTCCACTTT
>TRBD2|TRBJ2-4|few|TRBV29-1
CSAGRAGKNIQYF
TGCAGCGCTGGGAGGGCAGGGAAAAACATTCAGTACTTC
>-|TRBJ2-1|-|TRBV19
CASSIQYNEQFF
TGTGCCAGTAGTATCCAGTACAATGAGCAGTTCTTC